Listed below are T cell receptor beta chains from one sample, sequenced in a study of blood T cell repertoires in COVID-19. Produced via immunoSEQ multiplex PCR; TCRdb's table is partial and in-frame only. The sample records around 300,000 clones, roughly 90% being singletons. Sequenced sample: peripheral blood. The origin of the receptors is a woman aged 45-60 years with active or convalescent COVID-19. Each CDR3 is given with its conserved first and last residue. The D gene is left open where the match is weak. Clone size is given for some rows only: seen once, a few or many times, or a class if the clone is expanded.

CDR3aa	CDR3nt	v_gene	j_gene	abundance	d_gene
CASAIGTGEASYGYTF	TGTGCTAGTGCCATAGGGACAGGGGAGGCGAGCTATGGCTACACCTTC	TRBV12-5	TRBJ1-2	NA	TRBD1
CASSTEQGAWETQYF	TGTGCCAGCAGTACTGAACAGGGGGCCTGGGAGACCCAGTACTTC	TRBV27	TRBJ2-5	NA	TRBD1
CASSLLQGGTEAFF	TGTGCCAGCAGTTTACTACAGGGGGGGACTGAAGCTTTCTTT	TRBV27	TRBJ1-1	NA	TRBD1
CASTESGGARAFF	TGTGCCAGCACCGAATCGGGGGGCGCGCGGGCTTTCTTT	TRBV2	TRBJ1-1	NA	NA
CASSLASSGGPSNEQFF	TGTGCCAGCAGCTTAGCGTCGAGCGGGGGACCTTCAAATGAGCAGTTCTTC	TRBV7-6	TRBJ2-1	once	TRBD2
CASSDDSYGYTF	TGTGCCAGCAGTGATGACAGTTATGGCTACACCTTC	TRBV2	TRBJ1-2	NA	NA
CASRFFGTSGYNEQFF	TGTGCCAGCAGATTTTTTGGTACTAGTGGATACAATGAGCAGTTCTTC	TRBV7-8	TRBJ2-1	NA	NA
CSVTTGAYEQYF	TGCAGCGTTACTACAGGGGCCTACGAGCAGTACTTC	TRBV29-1	TRBJ2-7	NA	TRBD1
CASSLSGSTGELFF	TGCGCCAGCAGCTTGTCGGGGAGCACCGGGGAGCTGTTTTTT	TRBV5-1	TRBJ2-2	NA	NA
CASSLDRERDTQYF	TGTGCCAGCAGCTTAGACCGTGAGAGAGATACGCAGTATTTT	TRBV7-2	TRBJ2-3	NA	NA
CASSIGQGLSREQYF	TGTGCCAGTAGTATTGGACAGGGGCTCTCTCGGGAGCAGTACTTC	TRBV19	TRBJ2-7	NA	TRBD1
CASSSRMEGGWPLHF	TGTGCCAGCAGCTCACGTATGGAGGGTGGTTGGCCCCTCCACTTT	TRBV7-2	TRBJ1-6	NA	NA
CASSLDLYNEQFF	TGCGCCAGCAGCTTGGACTTATATAATGAGCAGTTCTTC	TRBV5-1	TRBJ2-1	NA	NA
CASSLGGASGYTF	TGTGCCAGCAGTTTAGGAGGCGCTAGTGGCTACACCTTC	TRBV12-3/TRBV12-4	TRBJ1-2	NA	NA
CASSQDQVSDTGELFF	TGTGCCAGCAGCCAAGATCAGGTCTCCGACACCGGGGAGCTGTTTTTT	TRBV3-1/TRBV3-2	TRBJ2-2	once	NA
CASSEPRQGSSYNSPLHF	TGCGCCAGCAGTGAGCCAAGACAGGGAAGCTCCTATAATTCACCCCTCCACTTT	TRBV10-2	TRBJ1-6	NA	TRBD1
CASTGMDRRSAEAFF	TGTGCCAGTACCGGGATGGACAGACGTTCCGCTGAAGCTTTCTTT	TRBV19	TRBJ1-1	NA	NA
CAWDKGGRSGYTF	TGTGCCTGGGACAAGGGAGGTAGAAGTGGCTACACCTTC	TRBV30	TRBJ1-2	few	NA
CASRGHLEAFF	TGTGCCAGCAGAGGACACCTTGAGGCTTTCTTT	TRBV6-5	TRBJ1-1	NA	NA
CASSLGLAGGPNEQFF	TGCGCCAGCAGCTTGGGCCTAGCGGGAGGGCCGAATGAGCAGTTCTTC	TRBV5-1	TRBJ2-1	once	TRBD2
CASTSGVGHSYEQYF	TGTGCCAGCACCAGTGGGGTGGGGCACTCCTACGAGCAGTACTTC	TRBV2	TRBJ2-7	NA	NA
CASSLVLPLQETQYF	TGTGCCAGCAGCTTAGTTCTCCCCCTGCAAGAGACCCAGTACTTC	TRBV7-2	TRBJ2-5	NA	NA
CASSVFQGGDQPQHF	TGTGCCAGCAGTGTCTTCCAGGGCGGCGATCAGCCCCAGCATTTT	TRBV28	TRBJ1-5	NA	NA
CASKAGTVNYEQYF	TGTGCCAGCAAGGCCGGGACAGTAAACTACGAGCAGTACTTC	TRBV2	TRBJ2-7	NA	TRBD1
CAWSRIREGEQFF	TGTGCCTGGAGTAGGATCCGGGAAGGTGAGCAGTTCTTC	TRBV30	TRBJ2-1	NA	NA
CASSQAGLADNGQFF	TGCGCCAGCAGCCAAGCCGGGCTAGCGGATAATGGGCAGTTCTTC	TRBV4-1	TRBJ2-1	NA	TRBD2
CASVGQTDYGYTF	TGTGCCAGCGTTGGACAGACGGACTATGGCTACACCTTC	TRBV18	TRBJ1-2	NA	NA
CASSLAFSNEKLFF	TGTGCCAGCAGCTTGGCCTTTTCTAATGAAAAACTGTTTTTT	TRBV5-6	TRBJ1-4	NA	NA
CSVERGPGTQYF	TGCAGCGTTGAAAGGGGCCCCGGCACCCAGTACTTC	TRBV29-1	TRBJ2-5	NA	NA
CASRQEVGRGYTF	TGTGCCAGCAGGCAGGAGGTGGGGAGAGGCTACACCTTC	TRBV2	TRBJ1-2	NA	NA
CASSQEGGQGNIQYF	TGCGCCAGCAGCCAAGAAGGCGGCCAGGGAAACATTCAGTACTTC	TRBV4-3	TRBJ2-4	once	NA
CAISESQVSGKPQFF	TGTGCCATCAGTGAGTCCCAGGTTAGCGGGAAGCCCCAGTTCTTC	TRBV10-3	TRBJ2-1	NA	TRBD2
CSVGDREVNYGYTF	TGCAGCGTTGGAGACAGGGAGGTTAACTATGGCTACACCTTC	TRBV29-1	TRBJ1-2	NA	TRBD1
CASSQGLGGETQYF	TGTGCCAGCAGCCAAGGTCTCGGGGGGGAGACCCAGTACTTC	TRBV3-1/TRBV3-2	TRBJ2-5	NA	TRBD2
CASSLVDIASTDTQYF	TGCGCCAGCAGCTTGGTGGACATTGCTAGCACAGATACGCAGTATTTT	TRBV5-1	TRBJ2-3	NA	NA
CASSQDPTGGEAFF	TGCGCCAGCAGCCAAGACCCGACAGGGGGCGAAGCTTTCTTT	TRBV4-3	TRBJ1-1	few	TRBD1
CASSLVGWRDNSPLHF	TGTGCCAGCAGTTTAGTAGGCTGGAGGGACAATTCACCCCTCCACTTT	TRBV28	TRBJ1-6	NA	NA
CSASKLGGDYGYTF	TGCAGTGCTAGTAAATTGGGGGGAGACTATGGCTACACCTTC	TRBV20-1	TRBJ1-2	NA	NA
CASTDVGVDTQYF	TGTGCCAGCACCGATGTAGGGGTAGATACGCAGTATTTT	TRBV28	TRBJ2-3	NA	NA
CATSRVGLPPGELFF	TGTGCCACCAGCAGAGTAGGACTCCCCCCCGGGGAGCTGTTTTTT	TRBV15	TRBJ2-2	NA	NA
CASSPLGGRGNTEAFF	TGCGCCAGCAGCCCCCTCGGGGGTCGAGGGAACACTGAAGCTTTCTTT	TRBV5-1	TRBJ1-1	NA	NA
CASSLGNPGGLYGYTF	TGTGCCAGCAGTTTGGGGAACCCGGGGGGACTCTATGGCTACACCTTC	TRBV27	TRBJ1-2	few	NA
CASSLLGSSNEQFF	TGTGCCAGCAGCTTATTGGGTAGCAGCAATGAGCAGTTCTTC	TRBV7-9	TRBJ2-1	NA	NA